This T cell receptor beta chain stems from a study of cytomegalovirus exposure and HLA in healthy donors. General study results and limits: The availability of immune exposure information extended only to CMV serostatus. Associated with HLA alleles at 0.05 false discovery rate in a later analysis were approximately 17,000 TCR beta sequences.

PCR employed 60 Vbeta and 13 Jbeta primers. Profiled with immunoSEQ multiplex PCR; TCRdb holds only in-frame clones, not every one. This table has about 190,000 clones, roughly 76% appearing once. The CDR3 is 14 residues long. The V end was cut by 5 bases, the J end by 0 bases, with 8 bases between. Germline CDR1 reads SGHAT; CDR2 reads FQNNGV. This clone was counted only a few times. Its specificity is not known. The clonotype originates from a man between 40 and 49 years old in good health and CMV-seropositive. Sequencing was performed on PBMCs. The J gene is TRBJ1-5, the V gene TRBV11-2; D is possibly TRBD1 (5 bases). CDR3 nucleotides: TGTGCCAGCAGCCCAGGGTTTAGCAATCAGCCCCAGCATTTT. Its translation is CASSPGFSNQPQHF.